A selection of T cell receptor beta chains follows, all from one sample in a study of blood T cell repertoires in COVID-19. Only in-frame clones appear in the TCRdb table, and some are missing; sequencing was by immunoSEQ multiplex PCR. The data contain around 42,000 clones, approximately 85% of them singletons. Sequences were obtained from peripheral blood. The receptors here all came from a human donor in a cohort sampled during active COVID-19. CDR3s include the opening cysteine and the closing phenylalanine or tryptophan. Each record gives: V gene, CDR3 protein.

v_gene: TRBV4-1; CDR3aa: CASSPSGTGMRGYTF
v_gene: TRBV3-1/TRBV3-2; CDR3aa: CASSLKGGEAFF
v_gene: TRBV6-2/TRBV6-3; CDR3aa: CASSYGTGGPEAFF
v_gene: TRBV27; CDR3aa: CATVDRGDTQYF
v_gene: TRBV29-1; CDR3aa: CSDDGGTDTQYF
v_gene: TRBV7-8; CDR3aa: CASSLGTQGSDTQYF
v_gene: TRBV5-8; CDR3aa: CASGKPGTAFFYGYTF
v_gene: TRBV13; CDR3aa: CASSLKGSGGISYEQYF
v_gene: TRBV2; CDR3aa: CASRAAGGTRSYNEQFF
v_gene: TRBV29-1; CDR3aa: CSVKTWTGEIGGELFF
v_gene: TRBV3-1/TRBV3-2; CDR3aa: CASSQGGLEGETQYF
v_gene: TRBV28; CDR3aa: CASSSPTGGRTEAFF
v_gene: TRBV2; CDR3aa: CASRAGSSNSPLHF
v_gene: TRBV7-2; CDR3aa: CASSTLAGQSYEQYF
v_gene: TRBV9; CDR3aa: CASSRGQRLMNTEAFF
v_gene: TRBV5-1; CDR3aa: CASTSPQGWRVMNYSNQPQHF
v_gene: TRBV5-4; CDR3aa: CASSLATQGVYGYTF
v_gene: TRBV7-2; CDR3aa: CASSLASTETQYF
v_gene: TRBV6-2/TRBV6-3; CDR3aa: CASSYVGQFSDEQYF
v_gene: TRBV19; CDR3aa: CASSITGVNTEAFF
v_gene: TRBV28; CDR3aa: CASIKRREKSPLHF
v_gene: TRBV27; CDR3aa: CASSFSGASGNTIYF
v_gene: TRBV5-1; CDR3aa: CASSVTPMGQAYEQYF
v_gene: TRBV7-9; CDR3aa: CASSLGGGRDTQYF
v_gene: TRBV6-1; CDR3aa: CASSDRQTNYEQYF
v_gene: TRBV21-1; CDR3aa: CASSKAPGDRDYEQYF
v_gene: TRBV5-6; CDR3aa: CASSRSRSRGSDTQYF
v_gene: TRBV28; CDR3aa: CASSSPGTAYEQYF
v_gene: TRBV7-3; CDR3aa: CASSLSKGNTIYF
v_gene: TRBV6-6; CDR3aa: CASSYPGGGSADTQYF
v_gene: TRBV28; CDR3aa: CASSLPQGWNNQPQHF
v_gene: TRBV11-2; CDR3aa: CASSLGTGGVPLHF
v_gene: TRBV5-8; CDR3aa: CASSTGTRRSYEQYF
v_gene: TRBV28; CDR3aa: CASSVPGQGLGQPQHF
v_gene: TRBV5-1; CDR3aa: CASSSEAQGRGYTF
v_gene: TRBV4-2; CDR3aa: CASSQDASGGNEQFF
v_gene: TRBV9; CDR3aa: CAGAGGPNTGELFF
v_gene: TRBV7-6; CDR3aa: CASSLGVSSVTGELFF
v_gene: TRBV28; CDR3aa: CASSLRQIMNTEAFF
v_gene: TRBV2; CDR3aa: CASKGDSLYEQYF
v_gene: TRBV27; CDR3aa: CASSPADSLNYGYTF